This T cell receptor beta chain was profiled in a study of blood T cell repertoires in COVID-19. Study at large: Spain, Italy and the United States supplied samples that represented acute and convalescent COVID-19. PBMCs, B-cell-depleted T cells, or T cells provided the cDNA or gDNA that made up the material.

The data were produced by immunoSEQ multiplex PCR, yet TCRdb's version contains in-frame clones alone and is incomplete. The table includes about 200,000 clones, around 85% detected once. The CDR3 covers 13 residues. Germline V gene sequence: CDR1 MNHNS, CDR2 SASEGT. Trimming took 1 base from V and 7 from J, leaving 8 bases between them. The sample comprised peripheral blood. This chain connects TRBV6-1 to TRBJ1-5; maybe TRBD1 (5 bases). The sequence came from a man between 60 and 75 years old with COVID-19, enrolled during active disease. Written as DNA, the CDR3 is TGTGCCAGCAGTGAAGGAAGGGGACAGCCCCAGCATTTT. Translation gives CASSEGRGQPQHF.